The next 30 T cell receptor beta chains were all read from a single sample in a study of T cells in Graves' hyperthyroidism and ophthalmopathy. Amplification of TCR beta CDR3 regions was performed using RNA transcripts as template. The HTBI primer set drove a first-round RT-PCR of the TCR CDR3. TCRdb re-analysed the multiplex PCR reads in MiXCR, keeping a single row per CDR3 protein. The data show 350,000 or so distinct CDR3 sequences, 21% seen once. The sample comprised blood. All receptors derive from a woman aged 45-59 years with Graves' hyperthyroidism.

The chain couples TRBV6-1 to TRBJ2-1; 11 bases align to TRBD2. The CDR3 loop spans 16 amino acids. Germline V gene data show CDR1 as MNHNS and CDR2 as SASEGT. The J segment lost 7 bases and the V segment lost 1 base, leaving 6 bases of the junction unmatched. The CDR3 coding sequence is TGTGCCAGCAGTGAAGTAATAGCGGGAGGGAAGAATGAGCAGTTCTTC. Its protein product is CASSEVIAGGKNEQFF.

This clonotype was detected ten times or more. The J gene is TRBJ1-1, the V gene TRBV28, with D uncertain. Between the trimmed V and J ends, which lost 3 bases and 4 bases, there was a span of 3 bases. The CDR3 spans 11 residues. CDR1 is MDHEN and CDR2 is SYDVKM in the germline V gene. CDR3 sequence reads: CASSFSTEAFF. Written as DNA, the CDR3 is TGTGCCAGCAGTTTTTCCACTGAAGCTTTCTTT. Using reference TRBV28 and TRBJ1-1 for the parts outside the CDR3, the full variable domain is DVKVTQSSRYLVKRTGEKVFLECVQDMDHENMFWYRQDPGLGLRLIYFSYDVKMKEKGDIPEGYSVSREKKERFSLILESASTNQTSMYLCASSFSTEAFFGQGTRLTVV.

J is TRBJ2-1 and V is TRBV6-2 or TRBV6-3, with TRBD1 matching 11 bases. The trim removed 2 bases at V and 3 bases at J, leaving 0 bases unmatched. This CDR3 region has 15 residues. Germline V gives CDR1 MNHEY, CDR2 SVGEGT. DNA for the CDR3: TGTGCCAGCAGTTACGGGACAGGGGGCTACAATGAGCAGTTCTTC. Translation: CASSYGTGGYNEQFF.

The V gene is TRBV28, the J gene TRBJ1-6; TRBD1 matches 8 bases. Germline V CDR1 and CDR2: MDHEN, SYDVKM. V was pared by 4 bases and J by 6 bases, with 5 bases of the junction left unmatched. The length of the CDR3 is 15 residues. The CDR3 is CASSSTGGANSPLHF. The CDR3 DNA follows: TGTGCCAGCAGTTCCACAGGGGGAGCTAATTCACCCCTCCACTTT.

This clonotype was seen once. This may come from a read error, since a much larger clone is one base off. CDR3 amino acids: CASRRGRSGGELFF. CDR3 DNA sequence: TGTGCCAGCAGAAGGGGCAGATCAGGCGGGGAGCTGTTTTTT. The V and J genes are TRBV7-9 and TRBJ2-2; tentatively, D is TRBD1 (5 bases). CDR3 size: 14 residues. Deletions cut 6 bases from V and 7 bases from J, with 15 bases between. CDR1 is SEHNR and CDR2 is FQNEAQ in the germline V gene (reference sequence).

The chain has TRBV20-1 and TRBJ2-1; 9 bases map to TRBD2. CDR1 is DFQATT, CDR2 SNEGSKA, per germline (reference sequence). Germline trimming cut 5 bases from V and 2 bases from J; bases unmatched to any gene: 7. The CDR3 runs to 15 residues. CDR3 residues: CSAAPLAGTYNEQFF. The CDR3 bases are TGCAGTGCTGCTCCACTAGCGGGTACCTACAATGAGCAGTTCTTC.

The chain recombines TRBV20-1 with TRBJ2-1, with D possibly being TRBD2 (5 bases). The CDR3 spans 15 residues. V lost 6 bases, J lost 2 bases, and 17 bases lay in between. CDR1 is DFQATT, CDR2 SNEGSKA, per germline (reference sequence). CDR3 region: CSATKTRETYNEQFF. Here the CDR3 DNA reads TGCAGTGCCACTAAAACTAGGGAGACCTACAATGAGCAGTTCTTC.

This clonotype appeared a few times. This chain uses TRBV5-1 with TRBJ2-6; D is perhaps TRBD1 (5 bases). The germline CDR1 and CDR2 sequences are SGHRS and YFSETQ. Trimming stripped 4 bases from V and 2 bases from J, with 13 bases between. The CDR3 runs to 16 residues. CDR3 DNA: TGCGCCAGCAGCGAAGCCAGGGCTGCTGGGGCCAACGTCCTGACTTTC. Protein sequence: CASSEARAAGANVLTF.

There are many counts of this clonotype. The chain uses TRBV16 and TRBJ1-1, with no clear D. Per germline, CDR1 KGHSY and CDR2 FQNENV. Trimming removed 0 bases at V and 3 bases at J, with 11 bases between. This CDR3 spans 15 amino acids. CDR3 residues: CASSQSTLGYTEAFF. CDR3 DNA sequence: TGTGCCAGCAGCCAATCAACTCTGGGGTACACTGAAGCTTTCTTT.

The chain employs TRBV20-1 and TRBJ1-5; perhaps TRBD1 as D (6 bases). Trimming stripped 0 bases from V and 3 bases from J, with 9 bases between. The CDR3 totals 14 residues. Germline lookup yields CDR1 DFQATT and CDR2 SNEGSKA (reference sequence). CDR3 amino acids: CSARERGINQPQHF. The CDR3 DNA sequence: TGCAGTGCTAGAGAAAGGGGGATCAATCAGCCCCAGCATTTT.

This clonotype has a handful of counts. The V and J genes are TRBV7-3 and TRBJ2-7, with 8 positions matching TRBD2. The V and J ends lost 6 bases and 2 bases, in that order; junction bases with no gene match: 9. The germline V gene has CDR1 SGHTA and CDR2 FQGTGA. The CDR3 is made up of 15 amino acids. The CDR3 DNA follows: TGTGCCAGCAGGTCTAGCGGGTATACTCCCTACGAGCAGTACTTC. Its translation: CASRSSGYTPYEQYF.

This clonotype was seen at least ten times. The rearrangement links TRBV11-3 to TRBJ1-4, with D uncertain. This CDR3 is 13 amino acids long. Trimming stripped 1 base from V and 5 bases from J, with 5 bases between. Germline lookup yields CDR1 SGHNT and CDR2 YENEEA. For the CDR3, the DNA is TGTGCCAGCAGCTTAGGGCAGAATGAAAAACTGTTTTTT. This sequence encodes CASSLGQNEKLFF.

This clonotype was counted many times. V is TRBV11-2 and J is TRBJ1-1; D gene ambiguous. The CDR3 has 13 amino acids. Trimming cost V 5 bases and J 1 base, with 8 bases left between them. Looked up from germline, CDR1 is SGHAT and CDR2 is FQNNGV. CDR3 coding DNA: TGTGCCAGCAGCCTGCAGCCGAACACTGAAGCTTTCTTT. Its translation is CASSLQPNTEAFF. The full variable domain, in which reference TRBV11-2 and TRBJ1-1 provide the parts outside the CDR3, is EAGVAQSPRYKIIEKRQSVAFWCNPISGHATLYWYQQILGQGPKLLIQFQNNGVVDDSQLPKDRFSAERLKGVDSTLKIQPAKLEDSAVYLCASSLQPNTEAFFGQGTRLTVV.

This clonotype has ten or more counts. This sequence joins TRBV29-1 and TRBJ2-5; 12 bases line up with TRBD2. The V segment lost 0 bases and the J segment 5 bases; nucleotides outside the gene matches: 10. The length of the CDR3 is 17 residues. Per the germline V gene, CDR1 is SQVTM and CDR2 is ANQGSEA. DNA for the CDR3: TGCAGCGTTGAAGACCCCCTAGCGGGAGGGCCCAGGGAGACCCAGTACTTC. Amino acids: CSVEDPLAGGPRETQYF.

This clonotype came up many times. The chain links TRBV12-3 or TRBV12-4 to TRBJ2-3; D remains ambiguous. CDR3 length: 16 amino acids. Trimming removed 0 bases from V and 4 bases from J, with 14 bases in between. The CDR3: CASSLALRTPPDTQYF. Here the CDR3 DNA reads TGTGCCAGCAGTTTAGCGCTTCGAACCCCCCCAGATACGCAGTATTTT.

This clonotype was seen ten or more times. The chain uses TRBV7-9 and TRBJ2-2; no clear D. Germline V gene lookup returns CDR1 SEHNR and CDR2 FQNEAQ (reference sequence). V lost 4 bases and J lost 7, with 16 bases in between. There are 15 residues in the CDR3. Written as DNA, the CDR3 is TGTGCCAGCAGCTCATATACCCTGAGCAGCGGGGAGCTGTTTTTT. It specifies CASSSYTLSSGELFF.

In this sample, this clonotype turned up many times. The CDR3 sequence is CASSFSRASGDYEQYF. DNA of the CDR3: TGTGCCAGCAGTTTCTCGAGGGCTAGCGGAGACTACGAGCAGTACTTC. V gene TRBV27 combines with J gene TRBJ2-7, with 7 nucleotides matching TRBD2. The length of the CDR3 is 16 residues. Germline V gene lookup returns CDR1 MNHEY and CDR2 SMNVEV (reference sequence). The V segment lost 3 bases and the J segment 3 bases; nucleotides outside the gene matches: 11.

In this sample, this clonotype turned up a few times. V gene TRBV11-2 combines with J gene TRBJ2-2; 7 bases agree with TRBD2. This CDR3 contains 17 residues. CDR1 is SGHAT and CDR2 is FQNNGV in the germline V gene. J gave up 4 bases and V 6 bases, and 14 bases lay outside the gene matches. The CDR3: CASRIRPGGSITGELFF. CDR3 bases: TGTGCCAGCAGAATCCGTCCCGGGGGGAGCATCACCGGGGAGCTGTTTTTT.

The CDR3: CASSALHNGYTF. Here the CDR3 DNA reads TGTGCCAGCAGTGCCCTCCACAATGGCTACACCTTC. The chain is built from TRBV25-1 and TRBJ1-2; D remains unclear. V shed 4 bases and J shed 6 bases, with 9 bases lying between them. The CDR3 has 12 amino acids. CDR1 is MGHDK and CDR2 is SYGVNS in the germline V gene.

This clonotype occurred many times. The genes are TRBV2 and TRBJ1-5; D not certain. The CDR3 has 13 residues. Germline CDR1 and CDR2: SNHLY and FYNNEI. V lost 9 bases and J 3 bases, leaving 12 bases between the germline ends. The CDR3 DNA follows: TGTGCCAGTCAATATACCATCAATCAGCCCCAGCATTTT. Translating gives CASQYTINQPQHF.

At least ten counts were recorded for this clonotype. This chain connects TRBV20-1 to TRBJ2-1; D is ambiguous. The CDR3 loop spans 12 amino acids. Deletions cut 3 bases from V and 1 base from J, with 4 bases between. Germline assignment: CDR1 DFQATT and CDR2 SNEGSKA (reference sequence). The CDR3 DNA is TGCAGTGCTAGCGGTTCCTACAATGAGCAGTTCTTC. Translating gives CSASGSYNEQFF.

This clonotype was recorded at least ten times. V usage is TRBV7-8 and J usage is TRBJ1-5; perhaps TRBD1 as D (6 bases). Trimming left V 6 bases short and J 4 bases short, with 16 bases between. This CDR3 is built from 15 residues. Germline CDR1 reads SGHVS; CDR2 reads FQNEAQ. The CDR3 loop reads CASRTAGTPNQPQHF. Written as DNA, the CDR3 is TGTGCCAGCAGAACGGCCGGGACACCGAATCAGCCCCAGCATTTT.

In the case of this clonotype: This may arise from a read error, as a much more abundant clone is one base away. The gene calls are TRBV28 and TRBJ1-1; unclear D gene. This CDR3 comprises 14 residues. The germline V gene encodes CDR1 MDHEN and CDR2 SYDVKM. The CDR3 DNA is TGTGCCAGCAGGCCCGTTGGATTGAACACTGGAGCTTTCTTT. Protein product: CASRPVGLNTGAFF.

The table lists this clonotype with a few counts. V and J are TRBV5-1 and TRBJ2-2; 7 bases line up with TRBD1. Germline CDR1 SGHRS, CDR2 YFSETQ. J lost 5 bases, V lost 2 bases, and 9 bases had no gene match. This CDR3 has 16 amino acids. The DNA for the CDR3 is TGCGCCAGCAGCTTATCCGACAGGGTAGGAACCGGGGAGCTGTTTTTT. As protein: CASSLSDRVGTGELFF.

In this sample, this clonotype turned up many times. In DNA, the CDR3 is TGTGCCAGCAGCAAGACTAGCGGGAGTACCTACGAGCAGTACTTC. Translation: CASSKTSGSTYEQYF. V usage is TRBV7-2 and J usage is TRBJ2-7; the match to TRBD2 covers 12 bases. Germline loops: CDR1 SGHTA, CDR2 FQGNSA. The CDR3 extends over 15 amino acids. V lost 5 bases and J lost 2; bases outside the gene matches: 4. Full variable domain (rest looked up from reference TRBV7-2 and TRBJ2-7): GAGVSQSPSNKVTEKGKDVELRCDPISGHTALYWYRQSLGQGLEFLIYFQGNSAPDKSGLPSDRFSAERTGGSVSTLTIQRTQQEDSAVYLCASSKTSGSTYEQYFGPGTRLTVT.

This clonotype was seen a handful of times. CDR3 nucleotide sequence: TGCAGTGCTCTATCTGGGGGGGATAATTCACCCCTCCACTTT. It codes for CSALSGGDNSPLHF. The V and J genes are TRBV20-1 and TRBJ1-6, with D possibly being TRBD1 (5 bases). Germline CDR1 is DFQATT and CDR2 is SNEGSKA (reference sequence). This CDR3 is 14 amino acids long. Trimming left V 5 bases short and J 5 bases short, with 13 bases between.

The V gene is TRBV7-2, the J gene TRBJ2-1; D possibly matches TRBD1 or TRBD2 (5 bases each). The germline gives CDR1 SGHTA, CDR2 FQGNSA. There are 14 residues in the CDR3. Trimming removed 4 bases from V and 7 bases from J, with 14 bases in between. The CDR3 reads CASSSPGTYNEQFF. Written as DNA, the CDR3 is TGTGCCAGCAGCTCTCCCGGGACGTATAATGAGCAGTTCTTC.

This clonotype was recorded once. This may be a read error, as it is one base from a much larger clone. The missing conserved phenylalanine or tryptophan at the end of this CDR3 makes a read error likely. This sequence joins TRBV19 and TRBJ2-7; D might be TRBD2 (5 bases). CDR3 length: 14 amino acids. Trimming removed 7 bases at V and 2 bases at J, with 15 bases between. Germline V gene lookup returns CDR1 LNHDA and CDR2 SQIVND (reference sequence). CDR3 coding DNA: TGTGCCAGTACCCGCCCGGGGATACCCTACGAGCAGTACTAC. Encoded protein: CASTRPGIPYEQYY.

This clonotype was seen repeatedly, ten times or more. The rearrangement links TRBV11-1 to TRBJ1-1, with D hard to call. The CDR3 spans 17 residues. The germline V gene has CDR1 SGHAT and CDR2 FQDESV (reference sequence). Trimming stripped 5 bases from V and 4 bases from J, with 23 bases between. CDR3 sequence: CASSPGRTPGLFTEAFF. The CDR3 nucleotides are TGTGCCAGCAGCCCGGGCCGTACCCCTGGTTTGTTCACTGAAGCTTTCTTT. The whole variable domain, filled in from reference TRBV11-1 and TRBJ1-1, reads EAEVAQSPRYKITEKSQAVAFWCDPISGHATLYWYRQILGQGPELLVQFQDESVVDDSQLPKDRFSAERLKGVDSTLKIQPAELGDSAMYLCASSPGRTPGLFTEAFFGQGTRLTVV.

This clonotype was recorded many times. J is TRBJ1-2 and V is TRBV7-9; D is unresolved. The CDR3 spans 13 residues. The germline gives CDR1 SEHNR, CDR2 FQNEAQ (reference sequence). V was shortened by 5 bases and J by 1 base, with 8 bases between the two germline ends. CDR3 nucleotides: TGTGCCAGCAGCCCCGGGCTTAACTATGGCTACACCTTC. It specifies CASSPGLNYGYTF.